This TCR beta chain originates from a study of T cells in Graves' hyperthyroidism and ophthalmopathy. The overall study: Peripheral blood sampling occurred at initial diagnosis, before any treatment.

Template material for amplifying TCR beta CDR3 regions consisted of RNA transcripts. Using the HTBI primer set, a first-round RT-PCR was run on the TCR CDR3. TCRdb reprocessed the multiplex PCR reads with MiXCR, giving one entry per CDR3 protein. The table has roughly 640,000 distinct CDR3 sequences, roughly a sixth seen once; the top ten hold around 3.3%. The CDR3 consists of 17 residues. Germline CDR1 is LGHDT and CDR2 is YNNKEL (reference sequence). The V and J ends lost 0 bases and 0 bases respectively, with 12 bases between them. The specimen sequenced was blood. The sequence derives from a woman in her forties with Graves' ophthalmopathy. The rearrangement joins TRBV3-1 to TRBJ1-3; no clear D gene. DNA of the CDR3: TGTGCCAGCAGCCAAGAAGCCACTTTTCGCTCTGGAAACACCATATATTTT. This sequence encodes CASSQEATFRSGNTIYF.